One TCR beta chain is described in this entry. The target antigen is unknown. PCR used 60 Vbeta primers and 13 Jbeta primers. TCRdb's table, derived via immunoSEQ multiplex PCR, lists solely in-frame clones and lacks some. The profile shows about 87,000 clones, 70% to 80% of them singletons. CDR1 is SGHNT and CDR2 is YYREEE in the germline V gene (reference sequence). The length of the CDR3 is 14 residues. Trimming cost V 7 bases and J 4 bases, with 17 bases left between them. The source of the sample is a study of cytomegalovirus exposure and HLA in healthy donors. Study-level information: Among the roughly 370 genotyped donors, approximately 80% were placed in the Caucasian-associated ancestry cluster. General study findings and limits: Productive rates of about 90% or about 30% were seen for most TCR beta V segments in an earlier analysis.

Unrecorded immune exposure was likely among donors, who were nominally healthy when sampled. The TCR comes from a man younger than 45 in good health and CMV-seropositive. The chain couples TRBV5-4 to TRBJ1-1; TRBD1 might be the D (5 bases). The specimen sequenced was PBMCs. The CDR3 sequence: CASGPKGSGTEAFF. For the CDR3, the DNA is TGTGCCAGCGGTCCCAAGGGGTCAGGCACTGAAGCTTTCTTT. Full variable domain (remainder filled in from reference TRBV5-4 and TRBJ1-1): ETGVTQSPTHLIKTRGQQVTLRCSSQSGHNTVSWYQQALGQGPQFIFQYYREEENGRGNFPPRFSGLQFPNYSSELNVNALELDDSALYLCASGPKGSGTEAFFGQGTRLTVV.